Presented here are 20 T cell receptor beta chains from one specimen sequenced in a study of blood T cell repertoires in COVID-19. Repertoires were generated with immunoSEQ multiplex PCR, while TCRdb's copy carries only in-frame clones and drops some. The sample gives 130,000 to 150,000 clones, approximately 83% of which show up once; about 8% is in the top ten. Sequencing was carried out using peripheral blood. These receptors originate from a woman aged 55-75 years with COVID-19, enrolled during active disease.

This clone was seen more than once but under ten times. The chain couples TRBV19 to TRBJ2-2; D possibly corresponds to TRBD1 (6 bases). This CDR3 contains 12 residues. The V end was cut by 7 bases, the J end by 5 bases, with 8 bases between. CDR1 LNHDA and CDR2 SQIVND come from the germline V gene (reference sequence). The CDR3 DNA reads TGTGCCAGTAAAAGGGGGACCGGGGAGCTGTTTTTT. It yields the protein CASKRGTGELFF.

This clone was seen once. J is TRBJ2-7 and V is TRBV10-3; no clear D. Germline V gene lookup returns CDR1 ENHRY and CDR2 SYGVKD. The length of the CDR3 is 11 residues. V was shortened by 3 bases and J by 3 bases, with 3 bases between the two germline ends. The chain's CDR3 is CAISDSYEQYF. CDR3 coding DNA: TGTGCCATCAGTGACAGCTACGAGCAGTACTTC.

The chain joins TRBV9 to TRBJ1-3, with 9 bases identical to TRBD1. The CDR3 totals 15 residues. Germline V lookup: CDR1 SGDLS, CDR2 YYNGEE. V gave up 4 bases and J gave up 1 base; unmatched junction bases: 3. CDR3 loop: CASSPGTGSGNTIYF. Written as DNA, the CDR3 is TGTGCCAGCAGCCCTGGGACAGGGTCTGGAAACACCATATATTTT.

The chain combines TRBV27 with TRBJ2-7, with unresolved D. The CDR3 covers 13 residues. Trimming stripped 6 bases from V and 3 bases from J, with 12 bases between. Germline V gives CDR1 MNHEY, CDR2 SMNVEV (reference sequence). CDR3 sequence reads: CASRQQVVYEQYF. CDR3 nucleotides: TGTGCCAGCAGACAGCAGGTCGTCTACGAGCAGTACTTC.

The chain recombines TRBV2 with TRBJ2-1; 9 nucleotides match TRBD2. V dropped 11 bases and J dropped 0; count of bases not matched to a gene: 11. The CDR3 runs to 16 residues. Germline V gene lookup returns CDR1 SNHLY and CDR2 FYNNEI. In DNA, the CDR3 is TGTGCCGGCACCGGGACTAGCAGGAGCTCCTACAATGAGCAGTTCTTC. Amino acid sequence: CAGTGTSRSSYNEQFF.

V and J are TRBV12-3 or TRBV12-4 and TRBJ2-5; a weak D match, TRBD1 (7 bases). V was shortened by 7 bases and J by 5 bases, with 14 bases between the two germline ends. This CDR3 region has 13 residues. The CDR3 sequence: CASNPTGRETQYF. DNA for the CDR3: TGTGCCAGCAACCCGACAGGGAGGGAGACCCAGTACTTC.

This clone was counted only a few times. The chain is built from TRBV7-3 and TRBJ2-2; 8 positions match TRBD2. This CDR3 has 17 amino acids. J lost 4 bases, V lost 2 bases, and 9 bases had no gene match. Germline lookup yields CDR1 SGHTA and CDR2 FQGTGA. CDR3 amino acids: CASSLPYGGASTGELFF. CDR3 coding DNA: TGTGCCAGCAGCTTACCCTACGGGGGGGCTAGCACCGGGGAGCTGTTTTTT.

The chain couples TRBV9 to TRBJ2-1, with 13 bases aligning to TRBD2. The CDR3 totals 15 residues. J was trimmed by 10 bases and V by 3 bases; bases with no gene match: 7. Looked up from germline, CDR1 is SGDLS and CDR2 is YYNGEE. This CDR3 is CASSATSGGAPEQFF. As DNA, the CDR3 is TGTGCCAGCAGCGCAACTAGCGGGGGGGCGCCCGAGCAGTTCTTC.

This rearrangement joins TRBV5-5 to TRBJ1-2; 7 bases are shared with TRBD1. Germline-derived CDR1 and CDR2 are SGHKS and YYEKEE (reference sequence). The CDR3 is 13 residues long. V lost 3 bases, J lost 6 bases, and 5 bases stayed unmatched. The CDR3 DNA is TGTGCCAGCAGCTACAGGGGCAGCGATGGCTACACCTTC. Its protein is CASSYRGSDGYTF. The entire variable domain, with the rest obtained from reference TRBV5-5 and TRBJ1-2, is as follows: DAGVTQSPTHLIKTRGQQVTLRCSPISGHKSVSWYQQVLGQGPQFIFQYYEKEERGRGNFPDRFSARQFPNYSSELNVNALLLGDSALYLCASSYRGSDGYTFGSGTRLTVV.

The chain employs TRBV2 and TRBJ1-4; the D is unclear. CDR1 is SNHLY and CDR2 is FYNNEI in the germline V gene. This CDR3 contains 13 residues. V lost 6 bases, J lost 4 bases, and 9 bases lay in between. The CDR3 bases are TGTGCCAGCAGAACAGAGTTTAATGAAAAACTGTTTTTT. This encodes CASRTEFNEKLFF.

This clone appeared a few times. The chain is built from TRBV7-9 and TRBJ1-2, with TRBD1 as a possible D gene (5 bases). Trimming took off 4 bases at V and 1 base at J, with 13 bases between the two ends. The V gene's germline CDR1 is SEHNR and CDR2 FQNEAQ (reference sequence). This CDR3 contains 15 residues. The CDR3 region is CASSWTGLHNYGYTF. In DNA, the CDR3 is TGTGCCAGCAGCTGGACGGGACTACATAACTATGGCTACACCTTC.

This chain connects TRBV10-3 to TRBJ1-1; 7 bases fit TRBD1. The CDR3 length is 12 residues. Trimming at V came to 10 bases and at J to 5 bases, leaving 7 bases not matched to a gene. The V gene's germline CDR1 is ENHRY and CDR2 SYGVKD. The DNA of the CDR3 is TGTGCCAGCACAGGGGTCGGAACTGAAGCTTTCTTT. This gives the protein CASTGVGTEAFF.

V and J are TRBV6-5 and TRBJ1-3; TRBD1 matches 9 bases. The germline V gene has CDR1 MNHEY and CDR2 SVGAGI. With 8 bases clipped from V and 4 bases from J, the junction kept 9 bases outside the gene matches. This CDR3 is built from 15 residues. This CDR3 is CASSRDRESGNTIYF. The CDR3 DNA follows: TGTGCCAGCTCCCGGGACAGGGAATCGGGAAACACCATATATTTT.

The chain combines TRBV5-1 with TRBJ1-1, with 7 bases matching TRBD1. The length of the CDR3 is 14 residues. V lost 4 bases to trimming and J lost 4 bases; unmatched junction nucleotides: 7. Per germline, CDR1 SGHRS and CDR2 YFSETQ. As DNA, the CDR3 is TGCGCCAGCAGCCCCGAGACAGGGTTCACTGAAGCTTTCTTT. Residues: CASSPETGFTEAFF.

The chain employs TRBV7-2 and TRBJ2-3, with 7 bases matching TRBD2. The CDR3 sequence is 14 residues long. Germline CDR1 is SGHTA and CDR2 is FQGNSA. V shed 2 bases and J 9 bases; nucleotides not matched to a gene: 8. The CDR3: CASSLPTSLETQYF. CDR3 in DNA: TGTGCCAGCAGCTTACCGACTAGCCTCGAAACGCAGTATTTT.

The chain has TRBV11-3 and TRBJ2-1; D perhaps matches TRBD2 (7 bases). The CDR3 has 17 residues. Germline V gene lookup returns CDR1 SGHNT and CDR2 YENEEA. Trimming stripped 4 bases from V and 9 bases from J, with 25 bases between. In DNA form, the CDR3 reads TGTGCCAGCAGCTGGACCCTGGGGGGGCCTTGGCCCATTGAGCAGTTCTTC. Protein: CASSWTLGGPWPIEQFF.

The chain uses TRBV11-3 and TRBJ2-2, with 12 bases fitting TRBD2. The ends lost 5 bases at V and 6 bases at J; junction bases unmatched: 7. There are 16 residues in the CDR3. Germline-derived CDR1 and CDR2 are SGHNT and YENEEA. The CDR3 sequence is CASSPQGLAGAGELFF. The DNA of the CDR3 is TGTGCCAGCAGCCCGCAGGGACTAGCGGGCGCCGGGGAGCTGTTTTTT. Full variable domain (rest looked up from reference TRBV11-3 and TRBJ2-2): EAGVVQSPRYKIIEKKQPVAFWCNPISGHNTLYWYLQNLGQGPELLIRYENEEAVDDSQLPKDRFSAERLKGVDSTLKIQPAELGDSAVYLCASSPQGLAGAGELFFGEGSRLTVL.

This clone was picked up one time. This sequence joins TRBV6-2 or TRBV6-3 and TRBJ2-7, with D unclear. Per germline, CDR1 MNHEY and CDR2 SVGEGT. V lost 2 bases and J 0 bases, leaving 17 bases between the germline ends. The CDR3 totals 17 residues. CDR3 coding DNA: TGTGCCAGCAGTTACCCATCCATGGGCGATGACTCCTACGAGCAGTACTTC. It specifies CASSYPSMGDDSYEQYF.

This clone was observed a few times. The chain carries TRBV2 and TRBJ2-1, with a weak D call TRBD2 (5 bases). The CDR3 covers 12 residues. V shed 4 bases and J shed 9 bases, with 10 bases lying between them. Germline CDR1 reads SNHLY; CDR2 reads FYNNEI. The CDR3 sequence is CASSGGEGEQFF. The DNA of the CDR3 is TGTGCCAGCAGTGGGGGAGAGGGTGAGCAGTTCTTC.

The chain combines TRBV2 with TRBJ1-3; 12 nucleotides match TRBD1. This CDR3 contains 17 residues. Germline CDR1 SNHLY, CDR2 FYNNEI. J gave up 4 bases and V 5 bases, and 9 bases lay outside the gene matches. Here the CDR3 reads CASSSGTGGAYGNTIYF. CDR3 sequence (DNA): TGTGCCAGCAGTTCCGGGACAGGGGGCGCATACGGAAACACCATATATTTT.